This T cell receptor beta chain derives from a study of blood T cell repertoires in COVID-19. Whole-study context: Acute-phase and convalescent COVID-19 samples originated in the United States, Italy and Spain. From T cells, B-cell-depleted T cells, or PBMCs came the material, which was cDNA or gDNA.

The trim removed 5 bases at V and 6 bases at J, leaving 17 bases unmatched. The CDR3 length is 18 residues. CDR1 is MNHEY, CDR2 SMNVEV, per germline (reference sequence). The sample holds a few counts of this clone. In the original processing: Reference gene primer amplification gave estimated nucleated cell counts. The table came from immunoSEQ multiplex PCR; TCRdb's copy has only in-frame clones and leaves some out. From that table come the V and J calls and clone size; the DNA was used to work out D and trimming. The sample has around 260,000 clones, about four fifths seen once. The sequence was obtained from a woman in her forties or fifties who had recovered from COVID-19. The J gene is TRBJ2-1, the V gene TRBV27, with TRBD2 matching over 9 bases. The sample comprised peripheral blood. The CDR3 coding sequence is TGTGCCAGCAGTCCCATGGGGACTAGCTTTCACCTGGGCAATGAGCAGTTCTTC. This sequence encodes CASSPMGTSFHLGNEQFF.